This T cell receptor beta chain was identified during a study of control samples from healthy donors and cancer patients. Here immunoSEQ multiplex PCR was the method, and the copy in TCRdb shows in-frame clones only, minus some. The data hold 90,000 to 130,000 clones, with about 80% observed a single time. Germline V gives CDR1 SEHNR, CDR2 FQNEAQ (reference sequence). The CDR3 contains 15 residues. Trimming removed 5 bases from V and 1 base from J, with 14 bases in between. The chain couples TRBV7-9 to TRBJ1-1; D remains unclear. This sequence originates from a man aged 18 to 35 in good health. Sequenced sample: blood. The CDR3: CASSPGRWGNTEAFF. The CDR3 DNA follows: TGTGCCAGCAGCCCTGGTAGGTGGGGGAACACTGAAGCTTTCTTT.